Described below is a single TCR beta chain sequence and its context. What it binds is not known. The data stem from a study of CD8+ T cells in alopecia areata. Findings of the study overall: Lesional tissue from the scalp (especially in alopecia totalis/universalis) showed higher clonality than normal scalp.

RNA, once extracted, was reverse transcribed into cDNA for use as the sequencing template. Measured with immunoSEQ multiplex PCR; TCRdb has only the in-frame clones, and not every one. Of 90,000 to 100,000 clones in the sample, 41% are singletons; the top ten hold roughly 1.3%. CDR1 is SQVTM, CDR2 ANQGSEA, per germline. The CDR3 totals 12 residues. Trimming took off 5 bases at V and 3 bases at J, with 11 bases between the two ends. The source material was CD4+ T cells sorted from blood. This clonotype was sampled from a human donor with alopecia areata. The genes are TRBV29-1 and TRBJ2-7; no firm D call. The CDR3 DNA reads as TGCAGCGTTTCCCAGCGCTTCTACGAGCAGTACTTC. This translates into CSVSQRFYEQYF.